The table lists the clone carrying this T cell receptor (beta chain) with a few counts. What it binds is not known. Healthy Caucasian individuals made up all the donors. TCRdb fed the 5' RACE reads into MiXCR, producing one record per CDR3 protein. The table shows some 590,000 distinct CDR3 sequences, with around a tenth occurring only once. This specimen belongs to a study of identical twins. General study findings and limits: Invariant MAIT and iNKT cells could partly confound zero-insertion analyses. Conclusions relied on cross-sectional statistical analysis, not following the same donors.

A further study also used this sample, focusing on yellow fever vaccine responses in identical twins.

Sequencing input: PBMCs. The TCR was taken from a woman between 18 and 29 years old in good health.

This CDR3 reads CASSRKPRQGRNEKLFF. In DNA, the CDR3 is TGCGCCAGCAGCCGTAAACCCCGACAGGGCCGTAATGAAAAACTGTTTTTT. V usage is TRBV5-1 and J usage is TRBJ1-4, with 7 nucleotides matching TRBD1. The germline gives CDR1 SGHRS, CDR2 YFSETQ. Trimming removed 4 bases from V and 4 bases from J; junction bases left unmatched: 13. The CDR3 length is 17 residues.